This T cell receptor (beta chain) is from a study of cytotoxic CD8 clonotypes in ibrutinib-treated CLL. Study-level information: Once patients had received a median approximately eleven months of treatment, range 6 to 36, response samples were obtained.

V lost 3 bases to trimming and J lost 1 base; unmatched junction nucleotides: 5. In germline, CDR1 is LNHDA, CDR2 SQIVND (reference sequence). The CDR3 contains 16 residues. Data came from immunoSEQ multiplex PCR; TCRdb stores just in-frame clones and leaves some out. Of approximately 92,000 clones listed, 70% to 80% are singletons. Overall study results and limits: Private clonotypes, not public ones, expanded at ibrutinib response.

Concerning this clone itself: What it binds is unknown.

The TCR comes from a human donor with chronic lymphocytic leukemia. This chain uses TRBV19 with TRBJ2-2; 7 bases map to TRBD2. The sample consisted of PBMCs, taken after 24 months of ibrutinib treatment. The CDR3 protein is CASSIPSGGNTGELFF. The CDR3 nucleotides read TGTGCCAGTAGTATCCCTAGCGGAGGGAACACCGGGGAGCTGTTTTTT. Together with reference TRBV19 and TRBJ2-2, the CDR3 gives the full variable domain: DGGITQSPKYLFRKEGQNVTLSCEQNLNHDAMYWYRQDPGQGLRLIYYSQIVNDFQKGDIAEGYSVSREKKESFPLTVTSAQKNPTAFYLCASSIPSGGNTGELFFGEGSRLTVL.